This entry lists 14 T cell receptor beta chains sequenced from one sample in a study of shared clonotypes between healthy human individuals. Sequencing used immunoSEQ multiplex PCR; TCRdb keeps in-frame clones, though not all of them. The sample yields over 750,000 clones, about 96% seen once. CD45RO-negative, CCR7-positively selected cells formed the naive CD8 fraction, excluding terminally differentiated effector memory CD45RA+ cells. The sample was naive CD8+ T cells sorted from blood. Source of these receptors: a man aged 25-45 years in good health.

The sample holds one count of this clone. V is TRBV11-2 and J is TRBJ2-2, with D possibly being TRBD1 or TRBD2 (5 bases each). Per the germline V gene, CDR1 is SGHAT and CDR2 is FQNNGV. This CDR3 comprises 16 residues. Trimming stripped 5 bases from V and 7 bases from J, with 20 bases between. The CDR3 bases are TGTGCCAGCAGCACGCTGGGGACGGAGCAAGGCGGGGAGCTGTTTTTT. Translating it yields CASSTLGTEQGGELFF.

The CDR3 spells CASIHCGQNSCLQYF. The CDR3 DNA sequence: TGTGCCAGCATACACTGCGGGCAGAACTCCTGTCTACAGTACTTC. This chain connects TRBV27 to TRBJ2-7, with D possibly TRBD2 on 5 matching bases. The CDR3 loop spans 15 amino acids. Germline values: CDR1 MNHEY, CDR2 SMNVEV (reference sequence). Trimming pared 7 bases from V and 10 bases from J, leaving 26 bases between.

This chain joins TRBV11-2 and TRBJ2-1, with D perhaps TRBD2 (6 bases). This CDR3 has 13 amino acids. Deletions cut 1 base from V and 10 bases from J, with 11 bases between. CDR1 is SGHAT, CDR2 FQNNGV, per germline. In DNA form, the CDR3 reads TGTGCCAGCAGCTTAGGCGATGGGAGGGAGCAGTTCTTC. It encodes CASSLGDGREQFF.

The rearrangement joins TRBV29-1 to TRBJ2-7; 7 bases are shared with TRBD1. The CDR3 extends over 13 amino acids. The germline CDR1 and CDR2 sequences are SQVTM and ANQGSEA. The junction had 10 bases not matched to a gene; V was cut back by 4 bases and J by 7 bases. In nucleotides, the CDR3 is TGCAGCGTTGTAATGACAGGGAGACTGGAGCAGTACTTC. Its translation: CSVVMTGRLEQYF.

Note on this clone: The identical CDR3 is also encoded by other nucleotide sequences in the sample. The chain couples TRBV20-1 to TRBJ1-1; D is undetermined. This CDR3 contains 11 residues. The V gene's germline CDR1 is DFQATT and CDR2 SNEGSKA (reference sequence). Trimming took 6 bases from V and 3 from J, leaving 8 bases between them. CDR3 amino acids: CSAHSYTEAFF. The CDR3 region has the DNA TGCAGTGCCCACAGTTACACTGAAGCTTTCTTT.

As DNA, the CDR3 is TGCGCCAGCAGACTAGACGGTGCAGATACGCAGTATTTT. This gives the protein CASRLDGADTQYF. The chain recombines TRBV10-2 with TRBJ2-3; D might be TRBD2 (5 bases). The V gene lost 6 bases and the J gene lost 4 bases, with 11 bases spanning the gap. The CDR3 loop spans 13 amino acids. CDR1 is WSHSY and CDR2 is SAAADI in the germline V gene.

The J gene is TRBJ2-7, the V gene TRBV29-1, with TRBD1 matching over 8 bases. The CDR3 runs 12 residues. The germline gives CDR1 SQVTM, CDR2 ANQGSEA. J lost 5 bases, V lost 7 bases, and 7 bases had no gene match. The CDR3 DNA reads TGCAGCGGGGAGACAGGGGCCCACGAGCAGTACTTC. The encoded protein is CSGETGAHEQYF.

The chain links TRBV25-1 to TRBJ1-2; no firm D call. The CDR3 is 13 residues long. Per the germline V gene, CDR1 is MGHDK and CDR2 is SYGVNS. V lost 5 bases and J 1 base, leaving 8 bases between the germline ends. CDR3 residues: CASSHRGNYGYTF. As DNA, the CDR3 is TGTGCCAGCAGTCACCGGGGTAACTATGGCTACACCTTC.

V is TRBV9 and J is TRBJ2-5; the match to TRBD2 covers 7 bases. From germline, CDR1 is SGDLS and CDR2 YYNGEE. The length of the CDR3 is 16 residues. Trimming took 7 bases from V and 1 from J; bases not matched to a gene: 13. The CDR3 loop is CASLVWREPAQETQYF. CDR3 DNA sequence: TGTGCCAGCCTTGTTTGGCGGGAGCCCGCCCAAGAGACCCAGTACTTC. Drawing the rest from reference TRBV9 and TRBJ2-5, the complete variable domain is DSGVTQTPKHLITATGQRVTLRCSPRSGDLSVYWYQQSLDQGLQFLIQYYNGEERAKGNILERFSAQQFPDLHSELNLSSLELGDSALYFCASLVWREPAQETQYFGPGTRLLVL.

As concerns this clone: This CDR3 is also generated by other DNA sequences in the sample. The chain carries TRBV28 and TRBJ2-7, with a tentative D call TRBD1 (5 bases). The CDR3 covers 14 residues. V was cut by 3 bases and J by 1 base, with 10 bases left in between. Germline CDR1 MDHEN, CDR2 SYDVKM. This CDR3 is CASSLVAGSYEQYF. For the CDR3, the DNA is TGTGCCAGCAGTTTGGTTGCAGGGTCCTACGAGCAGTACTTC.

There are a few counts of this clone. Other DNA sequences in the same sample also yield this CDR3. This chain joins TRBV9 and TRBJ2-3, with D uncertain. Germline V gives CDR1 SGDLS, CDR2 YYNGEE. CDR3 length: 13 amino acids. Trimming removed 0 bases at V and 0 bases at J, with 2 bases between. The CDR3 DNA reads TGTGCCAGCAGCGTAGACAGCACAGATACGCAGTATTTT. Amino acid sequence: CASSVDSTDTQYF.

J is TRBJ2-1 and V is TRBV7-9, with 8 nucleotides matching TRBD2. Unmatched junction bases numbered 10, after V lost 5 bases and J lost 4 bases. This CDR3 is built from 16 residues. The germline V gene has CDR1 SEHNR and CDR2 FQNEAQ (reference sequence). DNA of the CDR3: TGTGCCAGCAGCACCGGAGCGGGAGTTCAATACAATGAGCAGTTCTTC. Encoded protein: CASSTGAGVQYNEQFF. Using reference TRBV7-9 and TRBJ2-1 for the parts outside the CDR3, the full variable domain is DTGVSQNPRHKITKRGQNVTFRCDPISEHNRLYWYRQTLGQGPEFLTYFQNEAQLEKSRLLSDRFSAERPKGSFSTLEIQRTEQGDSAMYLCASSTGAGVQYNEQFFGPGTRLTVL.

This sequence joins TRBV4-1 and TRBJ2-5; the D is unclear. Germline lookup yields CDR1 MGHRA and CDR2 YSYEKL. Trimming pared 0 bases from V and 1 base from J, leaving 9 bases between. CDR3 length equals 15 residues. Here the CDR3 reads CASSQEMAVQETQYF. For the CDR3, the DNA is TGCGCCAGCAGCCAAGAGATGGCAGTCCAAGAGACCCAGTACTTC.

The chain has TRBV28 and TRBJ2-7, with D perhaps matching TRBD1 (6 bases). Trimming cost V 0 bases and J 2 bases, with 8 bases left between them. Germline CDR1 MDHEN, CDR2 SYDVKM. CDR3 length: 14 residues. The CDR3 DNA follows: TGTGCCAGCAGTTTATGGGACAGCGCCTACGAGCAGTACTTC. As protein: CASSLWDSAYEQYF.